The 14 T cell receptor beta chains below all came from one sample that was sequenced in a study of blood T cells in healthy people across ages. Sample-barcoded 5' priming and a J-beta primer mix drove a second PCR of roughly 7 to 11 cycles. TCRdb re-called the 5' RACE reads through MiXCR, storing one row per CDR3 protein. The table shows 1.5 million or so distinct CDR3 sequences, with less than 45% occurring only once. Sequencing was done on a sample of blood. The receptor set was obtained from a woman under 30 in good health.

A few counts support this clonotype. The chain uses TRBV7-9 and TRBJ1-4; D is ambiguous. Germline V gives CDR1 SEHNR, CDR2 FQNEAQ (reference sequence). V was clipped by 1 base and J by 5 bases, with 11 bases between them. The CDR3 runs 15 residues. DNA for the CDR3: TGTGCCAGCAGCTTAGAGCAGGCACTCAATGAAAAACTGTTTTTT. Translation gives CASSLEQALNEKLFF.

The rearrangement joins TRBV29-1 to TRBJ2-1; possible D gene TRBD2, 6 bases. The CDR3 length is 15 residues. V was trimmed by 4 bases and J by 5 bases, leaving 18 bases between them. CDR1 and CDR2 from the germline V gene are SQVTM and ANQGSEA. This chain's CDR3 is CSVGYGLASHNEQFF. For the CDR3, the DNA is TGCAGCGTTGGCTATGGCCTAGCGAGTCACAATGAGCAGTTCTTC.

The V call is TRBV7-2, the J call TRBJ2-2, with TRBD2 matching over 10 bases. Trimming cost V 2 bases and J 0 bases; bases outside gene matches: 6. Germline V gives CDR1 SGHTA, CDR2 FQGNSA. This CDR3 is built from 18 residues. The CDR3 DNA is TGTGCCAGCAGCTTATTGCTAGCGGGGGCGGCGAACACCGGGGAGCTGTTTTTT. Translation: CASSLLLAGAANTGELFF.

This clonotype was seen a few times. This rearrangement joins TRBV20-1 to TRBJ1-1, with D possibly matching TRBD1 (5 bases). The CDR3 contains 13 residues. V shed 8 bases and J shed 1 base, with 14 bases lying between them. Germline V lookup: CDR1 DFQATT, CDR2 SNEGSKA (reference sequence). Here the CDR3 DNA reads TGCAGTCCGCTAGCGGGGGGGAACACTGAAGCTTTCTTT. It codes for CSPLAGGNTEAFF.

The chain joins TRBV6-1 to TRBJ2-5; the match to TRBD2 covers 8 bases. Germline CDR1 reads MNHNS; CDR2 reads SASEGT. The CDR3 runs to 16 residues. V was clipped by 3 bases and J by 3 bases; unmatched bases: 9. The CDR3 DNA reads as TGTGCCAGCAGTGAGACACTAGCGGACGGTAAAGAGACCCAGTACTTC. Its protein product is CASSETLADGKETQYF.

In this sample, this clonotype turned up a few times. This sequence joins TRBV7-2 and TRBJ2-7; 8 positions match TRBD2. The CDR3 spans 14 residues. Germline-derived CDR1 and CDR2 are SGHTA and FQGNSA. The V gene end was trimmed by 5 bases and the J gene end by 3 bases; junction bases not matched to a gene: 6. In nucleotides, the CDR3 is TGTGCCAGCAGCCGCACCGGGGGGGACTACGAGCAGTACTTC. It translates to CASSRTGGDYEQYF.

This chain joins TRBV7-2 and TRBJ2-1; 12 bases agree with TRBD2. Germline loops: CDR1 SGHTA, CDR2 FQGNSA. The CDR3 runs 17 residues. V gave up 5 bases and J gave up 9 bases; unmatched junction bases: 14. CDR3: CASSRTLAGGVRVEQFF. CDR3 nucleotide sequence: TGTGCCAGCAGCAGGACGCTAGCGGGAGGGGTACGAGTTGAGCAGTTCTTC.

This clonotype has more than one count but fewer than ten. The chain's CDR3 is CSVGRLALDNEQYF. CDR3 coding DNA: TGCAGCGTTGGAAGACTAGCGCTCGACAATGAGCAGTACTTC. The chain employs TRBV29-1 and TRBJ2-5; 8 nucleotides agree with TRBD2. CDR1 is SQVTM, CDR2 ANQGSEA, per germline. The CDR3 runs 14 residues. V shed 4 bases, J shed 11 bases, and the junction held 15 bases outside the gene matches.

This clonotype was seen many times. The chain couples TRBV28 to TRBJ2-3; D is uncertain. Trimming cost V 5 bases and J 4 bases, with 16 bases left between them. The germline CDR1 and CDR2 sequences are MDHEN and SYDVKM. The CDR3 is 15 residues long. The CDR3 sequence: CASSRGLTQPDTQYF. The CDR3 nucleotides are TGTGCCAGCAGTCGAGGCCTGACGCAACCAGATACGCAGTATTTT.

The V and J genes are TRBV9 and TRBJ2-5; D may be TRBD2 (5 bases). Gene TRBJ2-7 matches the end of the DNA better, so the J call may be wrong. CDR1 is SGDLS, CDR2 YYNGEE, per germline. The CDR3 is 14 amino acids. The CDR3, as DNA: TGTGCCAGCAGCGCTGGGGAGAGATCGGGCGAGCAGTACTTC. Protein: CASSAGERSGEQYF.

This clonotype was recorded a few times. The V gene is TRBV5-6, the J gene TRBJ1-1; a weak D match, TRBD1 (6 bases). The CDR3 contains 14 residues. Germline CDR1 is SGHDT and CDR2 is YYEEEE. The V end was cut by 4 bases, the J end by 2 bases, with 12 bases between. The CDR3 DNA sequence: TGTGCCAGCAGCAGGACAGTACCCAACACTGAAGCTTTCTTT. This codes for CASSRTVPNTEAFF.

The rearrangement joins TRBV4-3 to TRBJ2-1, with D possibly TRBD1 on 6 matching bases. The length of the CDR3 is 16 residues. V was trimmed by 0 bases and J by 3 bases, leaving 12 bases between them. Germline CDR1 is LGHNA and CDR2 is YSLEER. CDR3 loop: CASSQDRQGFYNEQFF. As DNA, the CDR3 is TGCGCCAGCAGCCAAGATCGGCAGGGGTTCTACAATGAGCAGTTCTTC.

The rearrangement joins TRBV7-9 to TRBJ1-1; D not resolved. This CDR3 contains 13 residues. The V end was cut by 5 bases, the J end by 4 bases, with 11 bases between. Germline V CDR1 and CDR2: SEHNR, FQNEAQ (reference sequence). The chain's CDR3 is CASSPQPGTEAFF. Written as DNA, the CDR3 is TGTGCCAGCAGCCCGCAACCCGGCACTGAAGCTTTCTTT. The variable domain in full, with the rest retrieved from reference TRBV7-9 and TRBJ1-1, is DTGVSQNPRHKITKRGQNVTFRCDPISEHNRLYWYRQTLGQGPEFLTYFQNEAQLEKSRLLSDRFSAERPKGSFSTLEIQRTEQGDSAMYLCASSPQPGTEAFFGQGTRLTVV.

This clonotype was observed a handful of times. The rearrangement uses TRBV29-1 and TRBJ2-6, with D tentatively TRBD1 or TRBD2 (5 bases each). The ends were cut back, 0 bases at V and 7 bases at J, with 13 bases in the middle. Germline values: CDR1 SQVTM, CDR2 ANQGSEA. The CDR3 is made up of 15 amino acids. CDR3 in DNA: TGCAGCGTTGAAGACCCTTCTGGGGACGCCAACGTCCTGACTTTC. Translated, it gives CSVEDPSGDANVLTF.